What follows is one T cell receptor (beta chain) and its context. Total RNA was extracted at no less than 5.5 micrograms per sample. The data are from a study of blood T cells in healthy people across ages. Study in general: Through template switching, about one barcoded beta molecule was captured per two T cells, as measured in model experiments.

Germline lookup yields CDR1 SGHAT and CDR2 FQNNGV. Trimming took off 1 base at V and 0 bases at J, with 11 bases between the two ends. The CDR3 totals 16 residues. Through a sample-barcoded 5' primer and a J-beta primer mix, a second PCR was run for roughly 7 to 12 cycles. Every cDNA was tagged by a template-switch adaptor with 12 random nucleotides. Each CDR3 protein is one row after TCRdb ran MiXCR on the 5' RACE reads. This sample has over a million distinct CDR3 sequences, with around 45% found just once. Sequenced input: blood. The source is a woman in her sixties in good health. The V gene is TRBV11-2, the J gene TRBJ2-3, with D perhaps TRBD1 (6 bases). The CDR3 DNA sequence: TGTGCCAGCAGCTTAGGACAGGCCCCTAGCACAGATACGCAGTATTTT. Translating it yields CASSLGQAPSTDTQYF.